The subject of this entry is one T cell receptor (beta chain). Its antigen is unidentified. The table came from immunoSEQ multiplex PCR; TCRdb's copy has only in-frame clones and leaves some out. The table lists about 600,000 clones, more than 95% of them singletons, with roughly 0.055% in the top ten. These data are taken from a study of shared clonotypes between healthy human individuals. General observations from the study: Genetic and exposure-history diversity was limited by the few donors.

The CDR3 totals 15 residues. CDR1 is SGHRS, CDR2 YFSETQ, per germline. V was cut by 4 bases and J by 3 bases, with 17 bases left in between. The sequenced sample was naive CD4+ T cells sorted from blood. Regarding subset: CD45RA+ positively selected. This receptor was taken from a woman in her twenties or thirties in good health. This chain links TRBV5-1 with TRBJ2-7; D remains unclear. CDR3 nucleotides: TGCGCCAGCAGCGTCGCGGTAGACCTATTCTACGAGCAGTACTTC. This encodes CASSVAVDLFYEQYF. The full variable domain, its missing parts supplied by reference TRBV5-1 and TRBJ2-7, is KAGVTQTPRYLIKTRGQQVTLSCSPISGHRSVSWYQQTPGQGLQFLFEYFSETQRNKGNFPGRFSGRQFSNSRSEMNVSTLELGDSALYLCASSVAVDLFYEQYFGPGTRLTVT.